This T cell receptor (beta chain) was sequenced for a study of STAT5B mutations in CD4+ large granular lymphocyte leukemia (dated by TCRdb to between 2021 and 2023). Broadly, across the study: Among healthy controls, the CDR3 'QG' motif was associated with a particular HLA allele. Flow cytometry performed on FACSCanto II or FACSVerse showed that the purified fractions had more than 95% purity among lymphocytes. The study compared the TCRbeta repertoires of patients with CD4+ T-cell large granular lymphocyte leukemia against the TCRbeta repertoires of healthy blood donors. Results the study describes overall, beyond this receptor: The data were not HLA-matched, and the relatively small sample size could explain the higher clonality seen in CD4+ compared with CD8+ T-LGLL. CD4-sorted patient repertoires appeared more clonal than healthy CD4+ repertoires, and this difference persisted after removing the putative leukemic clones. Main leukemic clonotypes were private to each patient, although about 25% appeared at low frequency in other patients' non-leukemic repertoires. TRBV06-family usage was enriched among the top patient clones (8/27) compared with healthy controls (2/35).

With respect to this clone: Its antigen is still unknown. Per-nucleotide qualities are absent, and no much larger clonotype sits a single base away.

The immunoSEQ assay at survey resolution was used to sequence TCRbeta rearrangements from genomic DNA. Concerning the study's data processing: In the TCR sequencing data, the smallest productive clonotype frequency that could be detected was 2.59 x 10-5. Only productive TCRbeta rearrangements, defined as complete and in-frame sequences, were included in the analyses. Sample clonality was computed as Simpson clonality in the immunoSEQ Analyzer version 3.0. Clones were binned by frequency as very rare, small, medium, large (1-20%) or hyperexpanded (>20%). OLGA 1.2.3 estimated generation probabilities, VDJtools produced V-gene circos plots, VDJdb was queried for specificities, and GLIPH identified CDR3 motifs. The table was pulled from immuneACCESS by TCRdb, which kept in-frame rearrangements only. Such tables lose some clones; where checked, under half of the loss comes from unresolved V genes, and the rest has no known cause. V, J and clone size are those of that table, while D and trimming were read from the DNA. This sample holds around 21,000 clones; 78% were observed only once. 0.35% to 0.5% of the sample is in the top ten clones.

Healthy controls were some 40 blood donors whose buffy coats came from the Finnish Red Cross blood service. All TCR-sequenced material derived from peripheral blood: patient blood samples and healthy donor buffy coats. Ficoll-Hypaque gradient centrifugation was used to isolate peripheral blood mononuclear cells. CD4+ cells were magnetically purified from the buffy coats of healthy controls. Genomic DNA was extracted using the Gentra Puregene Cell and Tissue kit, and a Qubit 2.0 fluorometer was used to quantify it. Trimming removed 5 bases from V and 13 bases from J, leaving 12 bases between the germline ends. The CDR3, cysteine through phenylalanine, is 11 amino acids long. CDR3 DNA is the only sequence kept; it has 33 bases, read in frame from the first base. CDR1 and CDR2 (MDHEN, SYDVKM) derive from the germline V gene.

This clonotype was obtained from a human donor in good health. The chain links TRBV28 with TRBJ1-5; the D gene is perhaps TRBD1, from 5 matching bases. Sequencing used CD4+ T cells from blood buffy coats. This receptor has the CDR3 CASSRKQEQHF. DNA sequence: TGTGCCAGCAGTAGAAAACAGGAGCAGCATTTT.